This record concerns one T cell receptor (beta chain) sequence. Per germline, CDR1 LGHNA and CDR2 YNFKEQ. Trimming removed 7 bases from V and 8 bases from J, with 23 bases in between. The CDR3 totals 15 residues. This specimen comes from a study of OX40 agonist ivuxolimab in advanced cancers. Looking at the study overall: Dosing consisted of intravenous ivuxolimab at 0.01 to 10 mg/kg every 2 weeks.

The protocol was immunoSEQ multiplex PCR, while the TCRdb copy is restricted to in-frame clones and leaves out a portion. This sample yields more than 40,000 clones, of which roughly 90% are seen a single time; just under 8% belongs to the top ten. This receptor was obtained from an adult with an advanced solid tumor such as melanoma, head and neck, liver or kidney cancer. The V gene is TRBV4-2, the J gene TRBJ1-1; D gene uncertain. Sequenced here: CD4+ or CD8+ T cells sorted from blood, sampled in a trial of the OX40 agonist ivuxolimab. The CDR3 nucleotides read TGTGCCAGCATCCGAAGCGAAACGGATTTGAGGGAAGCTTTCTTT. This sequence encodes CASIRSETDLREAFF.